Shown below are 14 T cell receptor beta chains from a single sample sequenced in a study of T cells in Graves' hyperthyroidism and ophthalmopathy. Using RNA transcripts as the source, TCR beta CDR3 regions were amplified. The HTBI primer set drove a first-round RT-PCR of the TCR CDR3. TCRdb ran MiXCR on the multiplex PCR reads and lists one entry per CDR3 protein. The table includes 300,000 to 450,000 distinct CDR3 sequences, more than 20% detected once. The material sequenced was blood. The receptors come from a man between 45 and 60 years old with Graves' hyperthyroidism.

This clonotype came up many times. In DNA form, the CDR3 reads TGTGCCAGCTTTTCAACAGCAAAGAGCACAGATACGCAGTATTTT. Its translation: CASFSTAKSTDTQYF. The J gene is TRBJ2-3, the V gene TRBV27; no clear D. This CDR3 contains 15 residues. Between the trimmed V and J ends, which lost 8 bases and 0 bases, there was a span of 15 bases. Germline V CDR1 and CDR2: MNHEY, SMNVEV (reference sequence).

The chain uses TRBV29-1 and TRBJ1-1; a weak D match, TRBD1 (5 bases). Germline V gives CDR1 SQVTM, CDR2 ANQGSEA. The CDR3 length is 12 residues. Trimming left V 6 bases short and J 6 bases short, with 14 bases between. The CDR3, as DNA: TGCAGCGTACGATGGGACGGACCTGAAGCTTTCTTT. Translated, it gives CSVRWDGPEAFF.

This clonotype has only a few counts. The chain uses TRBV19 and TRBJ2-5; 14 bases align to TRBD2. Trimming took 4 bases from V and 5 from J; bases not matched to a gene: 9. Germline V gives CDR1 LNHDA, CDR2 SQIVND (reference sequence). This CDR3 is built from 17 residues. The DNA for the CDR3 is TGTGCCAGTAGTAACTTGGGACTAGCGGGAGAGGGGGAGACCCAGTACTTC. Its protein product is CASSNLGLAGEGETQYF.

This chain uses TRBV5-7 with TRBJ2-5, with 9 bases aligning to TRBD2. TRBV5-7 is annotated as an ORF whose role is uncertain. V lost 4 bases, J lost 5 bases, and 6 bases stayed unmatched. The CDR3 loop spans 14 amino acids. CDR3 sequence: CASSPGTSSETQYF. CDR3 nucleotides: TGTGCCAGCAGCCCGGGGACTAGCTCCGAGACCCAGTACTTC.

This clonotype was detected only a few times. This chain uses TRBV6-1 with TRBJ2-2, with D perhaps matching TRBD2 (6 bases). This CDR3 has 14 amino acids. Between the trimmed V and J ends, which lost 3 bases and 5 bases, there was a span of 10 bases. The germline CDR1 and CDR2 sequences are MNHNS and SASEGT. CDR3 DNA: TGTGCCAGCAGTGAGGCGGGATCAACCGGGGAGCTGTTTTTT. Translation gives CASSEAGSTGELFF.

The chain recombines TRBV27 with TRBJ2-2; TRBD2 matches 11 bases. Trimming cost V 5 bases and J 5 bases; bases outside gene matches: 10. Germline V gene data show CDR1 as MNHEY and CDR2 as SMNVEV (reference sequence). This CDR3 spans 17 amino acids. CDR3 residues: CASSAPGTSGVTGELFF. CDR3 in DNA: TGTGCCAGCAGTGCCCCCGGGACTAGCGGTGTTACCGGGGAGCTGTTTTTT.

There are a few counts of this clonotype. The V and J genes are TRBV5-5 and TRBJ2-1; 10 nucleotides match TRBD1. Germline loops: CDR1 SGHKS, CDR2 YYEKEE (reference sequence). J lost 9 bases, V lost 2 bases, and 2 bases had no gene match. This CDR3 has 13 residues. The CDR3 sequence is CASSFGQGGEQFF. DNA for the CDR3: TGTGCCAGCAGCTTCGGACAGGGGGGTGAGCAGTTCTTC.

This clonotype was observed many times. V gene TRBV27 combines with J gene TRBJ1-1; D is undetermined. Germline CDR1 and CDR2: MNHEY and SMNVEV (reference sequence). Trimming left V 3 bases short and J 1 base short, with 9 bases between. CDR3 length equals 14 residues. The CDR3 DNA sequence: TGTGCCAGCAGTTTGGAGAGACAGAACACTGAAGCTTTCTTT. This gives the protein CASSLERQNTEAFF.

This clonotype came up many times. CDR3 DNA: TGTGCCAGCAGCTTAGCAGGCGGCAGCGTCTACGAGCAGTACTTC. It specifies CASSLAGGSVYEQYF. The V and J genes are TRBV7-8 and TRBJ2-7; D remains ambiguous. Trimming removed 0 bases at V and 3 bases at J, with 12 bases between. Germline values: CDR1 SGHVS, CDR2 FQNEAQ. The length of the CDR3 is 15 residues.

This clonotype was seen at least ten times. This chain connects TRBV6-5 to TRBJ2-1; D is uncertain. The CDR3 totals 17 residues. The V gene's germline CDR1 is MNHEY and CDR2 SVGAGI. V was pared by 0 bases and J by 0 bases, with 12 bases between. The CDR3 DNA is TGTGCCAGCAGTTACTCGAAAGTAACCAGCTCCTACAATGAGCAGTTCTTC. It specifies CASSYSKVTSSYNEQFF.

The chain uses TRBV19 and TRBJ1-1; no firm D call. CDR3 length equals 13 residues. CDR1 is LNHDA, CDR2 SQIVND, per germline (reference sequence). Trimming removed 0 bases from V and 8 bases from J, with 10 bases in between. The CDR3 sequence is CASSIDVSTEAFF. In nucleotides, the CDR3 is TGTGCCAGTAGTATAGATGTAAGCACCGAAGCTTTCTTT.

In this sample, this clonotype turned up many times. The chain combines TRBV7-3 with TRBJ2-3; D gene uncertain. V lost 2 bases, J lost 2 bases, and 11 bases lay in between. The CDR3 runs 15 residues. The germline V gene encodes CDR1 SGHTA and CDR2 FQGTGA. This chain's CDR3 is CASSLGVPATDTQYF. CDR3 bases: TGTGCCAGCAGCTTAGGCGTCCCGGCCACAGATACGCAGTATTTT.

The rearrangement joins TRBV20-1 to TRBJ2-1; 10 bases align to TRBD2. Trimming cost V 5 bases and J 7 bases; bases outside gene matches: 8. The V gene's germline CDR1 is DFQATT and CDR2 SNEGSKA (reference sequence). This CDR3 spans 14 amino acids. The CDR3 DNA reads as TGCAGTGCTTCAGGACTAGCGGACCCGAATGAGCAGTTCTTC. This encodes CSASGLADPNEQFF.

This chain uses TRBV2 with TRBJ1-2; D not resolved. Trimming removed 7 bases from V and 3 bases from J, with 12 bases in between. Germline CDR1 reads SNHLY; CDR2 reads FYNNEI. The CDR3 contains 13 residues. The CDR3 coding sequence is TGTGCCAGCAATAGAGAGAGCTACTATGGCTACACCTTC. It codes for CASNRESYYGYTF. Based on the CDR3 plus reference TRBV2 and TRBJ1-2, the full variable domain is EPEVTQTPSHQVTQMGQEVILRCVPISNHLYFYWYRQILGQKVEFLVSFYNNEISEKSEIFDDQFSVERPDGSNFTLKIRSTKLEDSAMYFCASNRESYYGYTFGSGTRLTVV.